This T cell receptor beta chain was observed in a study of blood T cell repertoires in COVID-19. The CDR3 is made up of 16 amino acids. V lost 4 bases and J lost 8; bases outside the gene matches: 11. CDR1 is KGHSH, CDR2 LQKENI, per germline. Original handling: Amplification of reference gene primers provided the estimated nucleated cell counts. Repertoires were generated with immunoSEQ multiplex PCR, while TCRdb's copy carries only in-frame clones and drops some. That table is the source of V, J and clone size, and D and trimming were worked out from the DNA. Among around 370,000 clones, more than 75% were seen once, and the ten largest hold under 6.5%.

V is TRBV18 and J is TRBJ2-1, with 10 nucleotides matching TRBD1. The sequenced material came from peripheral blood. This sequence originates from a woman aged 45 to 65 with COVID-19, enrolled during active disease. The CDR3 coding sequence is TGTGCCAGCTCACGCCTTGACAGGGGGCGCGCCTATGAGCAGTTCTTC. This encodes CASSRLDRGRAYEQFF.